The subject of this entry is one TCR beta chain. What it binds is unknown. Other DNA sequences within the sample encode an identical CDR3. Assay: immunoSEQ multiplex PCR; the TCRdb copy retains only in-frame clones and omits some. The sample consists of about 2.3 million clones, 80% to 95% of them appearing once. The data derive from a study of shared clonotypes between healthy human individuals. For the study at large: A donor's plate count was three for CD4 naive and three for CD4 memory; CD8 naive had two and CD8 memory one. Findings and limits, study-wide: Among donors, clonotype sharing was expected to be affected by sequencing depth. All-four-donor shared clonotypes had higher generation probabilities than non-shared clonotypes did.

All participating donors were Caucasian adults from Nashville, Tennessee. The germline gives CDR1 SGHRS, CDR2 YFSETQ. The CDR3 covers 14 residues. The V and J ends lost 4 bases and 3 bases respectively, with 12 bases between them. The sequence was obtained from a man between 18 and 35 years old in good health. Some clones in this sample may be carry-over from other donors' samples. Sequencing used naive CD4+ T cells from PBMCs. The subset was: CD45RA+ positively selected. V is TRBV5-1 and J is TRBJ2-3; weak D call: TRBD2 (6 bases). The DNA of the CDR3 is TGCGCCAGCAGCCCTGGGACTTTTACAGATACGCAGTATTTT. Its protein is CASSPGTFTDTQYF.